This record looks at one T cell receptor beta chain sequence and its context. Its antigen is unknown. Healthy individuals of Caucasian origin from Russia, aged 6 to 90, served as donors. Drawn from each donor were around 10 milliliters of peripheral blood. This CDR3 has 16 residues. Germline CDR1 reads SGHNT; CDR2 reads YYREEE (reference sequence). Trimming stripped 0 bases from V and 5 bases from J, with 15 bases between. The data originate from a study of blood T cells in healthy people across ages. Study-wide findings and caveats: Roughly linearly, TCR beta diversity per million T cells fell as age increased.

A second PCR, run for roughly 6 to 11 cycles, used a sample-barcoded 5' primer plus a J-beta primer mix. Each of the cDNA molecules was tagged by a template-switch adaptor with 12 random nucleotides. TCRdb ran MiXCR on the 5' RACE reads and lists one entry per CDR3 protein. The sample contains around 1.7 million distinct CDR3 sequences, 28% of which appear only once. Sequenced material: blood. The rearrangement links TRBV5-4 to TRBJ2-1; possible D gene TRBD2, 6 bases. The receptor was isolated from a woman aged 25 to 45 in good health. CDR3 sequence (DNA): TGTGCCAGCAGCTTGGTGCGGCGGGGCGTGGACAATGAGCAGTTCTTC. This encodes CASSLVRRGVDNEQFF.